A selection of T cell receptor beta chains follows, all from one sample in a study of early T cells in non-severe SARS-CoV-2 infection. TCRdb ran MiXCR on the 5' RACE reads and lists one entry per CDR3 protein. This sample carries approximately 33,000 distinct CDR3 sequences, around 5% of them seen once, and the ten largest clones take just under 30%. Sequencing was done on a sample of whole blood. These TCRs come from an adult who was a healthcare worker with PCR-confirmed SARS-CoV-2 infection or an uninfected control (not recorded which). The CDR3 runs from the conserved cysteine through the conserved F or W. The order of the fields is V gene, clone size, D gene, J gene, CDR3 DNA, CDR3 protein. D genes are given only for firm matches. Clone size is stated in some rows and not others, as once, few, many or a class when expanded.

>TRBV20-1|many|TRBD2|TRBJ2-1
TGCGCCGGGACTAGCGGGAGGAGCTCCTACAATGAGCAGTTCTTC
CAGTSGRSSYNEQFF
>TRBV5-4|many|TRBD1|TRBJ2-2
TGTGCCAGCAGGAAAAGGGACAGGACGAACACCGGGGAGCTGTTTTTT
CASRKRDRTNTGELFF
>TRBV7-2|NA|NA|TRBJ2-3
TGTGCCAGCAGCTTAGATTACACAGATACGCAGTATTTT
CASSLDYTDTQYF
>TRBV20-1|NA|NA|TRBJ2-3
TGCAGTGCTAGGCGGCCGGGGGCCGGCCTAGGGGATACGCAGTATTTT
CSARRPGAGLGDTQYF
>TRBV12-3/TRBV12-4|NA|NA|TRBJ2-2
TGTGCCAGCAGTTATGAAGGTACCGGGGAGCTGTTTTTT
CASSYEGTGELFF
>TRBV6-4|few|NA|TRBJ2-5
TGTGCCAGCAGTGAGACGGGTGGGGGACAAGTGGAGACCCAGTACTTC
CASSETGGGQVETQYF
>TRBV20-1|few|TRBD1|TRBJ1-5
TGCAGTGCTACCTCTTTCACAGGGGATCAGCCCCAGCATTTT
CSATSFTGDQPQHF
>TRBV13|many|TRBD2|TRBJ2-7
TGTGCCAGCAGCCGCGATATGGCTAGCGGGCCTCGGGAGCAGTACTTC
CASSRDMASGPREQYF
>TRBV2|NA|NA|TRBJ1-2
TGTGCCAGCAGTGACCCAGGAAACTATGGCTACACCTTC
CASSDPGNYGYTF
>TRBV19|few|NA|TRBJ2-7
TGTGCCAGTAGTCCTGGTCTGGGCGGAACCTACGAGCAGTACTTC
CASSPGLGGTYEQYF
>TRBV18|few|TRBD1|TRBJ2-1
TGTGCCAGCTCACCACCCCTACAGGGGCAGAATGAGCAGTTCTTC
CASSPPLQGQNEQFF
>TRBV14|many|NA|TRBJ1-2
TGTGCCAGCAGCCAAGGGGAATGGGCGGCCTATGGCTACACCTTC
CASSQGEWAAYGYTF
>TRBV19|many|NA|TRBJ1-5
TGTGCCAGTACCGAGGATGCCAATCAGCCCCAGCATTTT
CASTEDANQPQHF
>TRBV2|few|NA|TRBJ1-5
TGTGCCAGCAGTGAACTACGGGATCAGCCCCAGCATTTT
CASSELRDQPQHF
>TRBV28|many|TRBD2|TRBJ2-7
TGTGCCAGCAGTCCCGGACTAGCGGGAGCTTACGAGCAGTACTTC
CASSPGLAGAYEQYF
>TRBV29-1|many|TRBD2|TRBJ2-7
TGCAGCGTTGGGTCTAGCGGGCTTTACGAGCAGTACTTC
CSVGSSGLYEQYF
>TRBV6-6|many|NA|TRBJ1-6
TGTGCCAGCAGTTACGTGGATTCACCCCTCCACTTT
CASSYVDSPLHF
>TRBV24-1|NA|TRBD2|TRBJ2-5
TGTGCCACCAGTTGGGGGGGTGGAGAGACCCAGTACTTC
CATSWGGGETQYF
>TRBV7-3|few|TRBD1|TRBJ1-1
TGTGCCAGCAGCTTAACATCAGGGGGTGAAGCTTTCTTT
CASSLTSGGEAFF
>TRBV7-2|NA|NA|TRBJ1-2
TGTGCCAGCAGCCCGGGGTGGGATGCGGGGGGCACGGCGAGGTATGGCTACACCTTC
CASSPGWDAGGTARYGYTF
>TRBV11-2|many|NA|TRBJ1-1
TGTGCCAGCAGTGAGGGGTCGTGGAACACTGAAGCTTTCTTT
CASSEGSWNTEAFF
>TRBV6-6|many|TRBD2|TRBJ2-3
TGTGCCTCGAACCGAGGGACTAGCGGCACTAGCACAGATACGCAGTATTTT
CASNRGTSGTSTDTQYF
>TRBV7-2|many|NA|TRBJ2-3
TGTGCCAGCAGCCCCGGAGGGGGAGATACGCAGTATTTT
CASSPGGGDTQYF
>TRBV5-1|many|NA|TRBJ2-5
TGCGCCAACCACCCCGGGCAGGGAGAGACCCAGTACTTC
CANHPGQGETQYF
>TRBV29-1|NA|NA|TRBJ2-2
TGCAGCGTTGTTGGTCCGACCGGGGAGCTGTTTTTT
CSVVGPTGELFF
>TRBV28|many|TRBD1|TRBJ1-2
TGTGCCAGCTTACAGGGGTATGATGGCTACACCTTC
CASLQGYDGYTF
>TRBV20-1|many|TRBD1|TRBJ1-2
TGCAGTGCTCGAGACAGGGGGGGATATGGCTACACCTTC
CSARDRGGYGYTF
>TRBV28|few|TRBD2|TRBJ2-7
TGTGCCAGCAGTTTAGATCGTGGGCTAGCGGGAGTCTACGAGCAGTACTTC
CASSLDRGLAGVYEQYF
>TRBV27|NA|NA|TRBJ2-6
TGTGCCAGCAGTTCCCCCGGAACCTCTGGGACCAACGTCCTGACTTTC
CASSSPGTSGTNVLTF
>TRBV27|many|TRBD1|TRBJ2-7
TGTGCCAGCAGTATTACAGGGGGTAGTACCTACGAGCAGTACTTC
CASSITGGSTYEQYF
>TRBV11-3|many|NA|TRBJ2-1
TGTGCCAGCAGCCACGACAGTTCCAGCGCGGCCTACAATGAGCAGTTCTTC
CASSHDSSSAAYNEQFF
>TRBV3-1|NA|TRBD1|TRBJ1-1
TGTGCCAGCAGCCGACAGGGGGTGGGCACTGAAGCTTTCTTT
CASSRQGVGTEAFF
>TRBV5-6|NA|NA|TRBJ2-7
TGTGCCAGCAGCTCCGCGGTGACCTGGAACGAGCAGTACTTC
CASSSAVTWNEQYF
>TRBV5-1|NA|TRBD1|TRBJ2-2
TGCGCCAGCAGCTCCCAAACAGGGGGCAACACCGGGGAGCTGTTTTTT
CASSSQTGGNTGELFF
>TRBV12-3/TRBV12-4|few|TRBD1|TRBJ2-1
TGTGCCAGCAGTGGGGACAGAATCTACAATGAGCAGTTCTTC
CASSGDRIYNEQFF
>TRBV5-6|NA|NA|TRBJ2-5
TGTGCCAGCAGCCGTACGGAGACCCAGTACTTC
CASSRTETQYF
>TRBV7-8|many|TRBD2|TRBJ2-1
TGTGCCAGCAGCTTCGGTAGCGGGAGGGGATACAATGAGCAGTTCTTC
CASSFGSGRGYNEQFF
>TRBV12-3/TRBV12-4|many|TRBD2|TRBJ2-1
TGTGCCAGCAGCCAACTAGCGGGAGCTTACAATGAGCAGTTCTTC
CASSQLAGAYNEQFF
>TRBV12-3/TRBV12-4|few|TRBD1|TRBJ2-3
TGTGCCAGCAGTTTCGGGACAGGGGTAGATACGCAGTATTTT
CASSFGTGVDTQYF
>TRBV7-8|many|NA|TRBJ1-2
TGTGCCAGCAGCTTAGCGCAGGCAGCTCACAACTATGGCTACACCTTC
CASSLAQAAHNYGYTF
>TRBV11-2|NA|NA|TRBJ1-5
TGTGCCAGCAGCTTAATTCGTGATCAGCCCCAGCATTTT
CASSLIRDQPQHF
>TRBV7-2|few|NA|TRBJ1-4
TGTGCCAGCAGCCCTGGCAGCATTAATGAAAAACTGTTTTTT
CASSPGSINEKLFF
>TRBV30|many|NA|TRBJ1-1
TGTGCCTGGATCCAAAGACGCAACACTGAAGCTTTCTTT
CAWIQRRNTEAFF
>TRBV20-1|many|NA|TRBJ2-7
TGCAGTGCTACAAAACAGGGCGGCCACGAGCAGTACTTC
CSATKQGGHEQYF
>TRBV3-1|many|TRBD1|TRBJ1-2
TGTGCCAGCAGCCAAGGAGGGGGGACAGGGATCGGCTACACCTTC
CASSQGGGTGIGYTF
>TRBV7-9|many|NA|TRBJ1-2
TGTGCCAGCAGCCACCCCGAACGAGGGAGGGATGGCTACACCTTC
CASSHPERGRDGYTF